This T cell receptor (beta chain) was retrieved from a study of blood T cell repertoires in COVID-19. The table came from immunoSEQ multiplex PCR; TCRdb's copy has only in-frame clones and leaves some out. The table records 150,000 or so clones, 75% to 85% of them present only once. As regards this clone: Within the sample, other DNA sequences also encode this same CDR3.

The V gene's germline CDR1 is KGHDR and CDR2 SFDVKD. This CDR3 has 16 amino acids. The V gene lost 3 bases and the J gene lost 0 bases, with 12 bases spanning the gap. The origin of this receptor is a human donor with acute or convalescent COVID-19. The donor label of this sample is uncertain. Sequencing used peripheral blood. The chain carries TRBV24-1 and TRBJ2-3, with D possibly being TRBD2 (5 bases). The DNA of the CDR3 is TGTGCCACCAGTGATCCCACGGGGTCTAGCACAGATACGCAGTATTTT. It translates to CATSDPTGSSTDTQYF.